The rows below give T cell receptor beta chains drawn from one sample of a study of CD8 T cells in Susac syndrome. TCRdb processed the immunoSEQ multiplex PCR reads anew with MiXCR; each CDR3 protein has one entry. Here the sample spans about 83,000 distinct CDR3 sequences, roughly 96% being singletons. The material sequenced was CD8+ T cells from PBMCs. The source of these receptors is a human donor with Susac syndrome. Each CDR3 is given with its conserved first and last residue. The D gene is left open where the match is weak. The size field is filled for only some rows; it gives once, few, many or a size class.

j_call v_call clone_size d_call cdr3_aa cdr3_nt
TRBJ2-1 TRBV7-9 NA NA CASSQGQQGKREQFF TGTGCCAGCAGCCAGGGACAACAAGGTAAACGTGAGCAGTTCTTC
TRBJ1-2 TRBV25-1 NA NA CASSEFVSYGYTF TGTGCCAGCAGTGAATTCGTGAGCTATGGCTACACCTTC
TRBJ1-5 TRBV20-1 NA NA CSAKTARGQPQHF TGCAGTGCTAAGACAGCACGCGGTCAGCCCCAGCATTTT
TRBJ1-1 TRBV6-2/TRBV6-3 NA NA CASSGQRAGAFF TGTGCCAGCAGTGGGCAGAGGGCTGGAGCTTTCTTT
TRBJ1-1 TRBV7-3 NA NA CASSLTPPRDTPLSNTEAFF TGTGCCAGCAGCTTAACGCCCCCCCGGGACACACCGTTGAGTAACACTGAAGCTTTCTTT
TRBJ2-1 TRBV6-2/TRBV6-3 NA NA CASSYLAKQFF TGTGCCAGCAGTTACCTAGCGAAGCAGTTCTTC
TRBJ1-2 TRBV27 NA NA CASFGVDYGYTF TGTGCCAGCTTCGGGGTCGACTATGGCTACACCTTC
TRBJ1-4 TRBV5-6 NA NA CASSSVGGKLFF TGTGCCAGCAGCTCTGTAGGAGGAAAACTGTTTTTT
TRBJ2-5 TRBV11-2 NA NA CASSPLLGETQYF TGTGCCAGCAGCCCTTTGCTCGGAGAGACCCAGTACTTC
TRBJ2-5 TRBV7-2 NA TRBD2 CASSPGGLAGETQYF TGTGCCAGCAGCCCCGGTGGGCTAGCGGGGGAGACCCAGTACTTC
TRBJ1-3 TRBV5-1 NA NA CASSLTPGQSGNTIYF TGCGCCAGCAGCTTGACGCCAGGACAGTCTGGAAACACCATATATTTT
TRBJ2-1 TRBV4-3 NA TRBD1 CASSQGPTGADVDNEQFF TGCGCCAGCAGCCAGGGACCGACAGGGGCCGATGTTGACAATGAGCAGTTCTTC
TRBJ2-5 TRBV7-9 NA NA CASSLFETQYF TGTGCCAGCAGCTTATTTGAGACCCAGTACTTC
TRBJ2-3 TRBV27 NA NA CASSLSVPSTDTQYF TGTGCCAGCAGTTTATCAGTCCCTAGCACAGATACGCAGTATTTT
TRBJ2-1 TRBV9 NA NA CASSVASNEQFF TGTGCCAGCAGCGTAGCTTCCAATGAGCAGTTCTTC
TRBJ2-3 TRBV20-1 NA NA CSASKDTQYF TGCAGTGCTAGTAAAGATACGCAGTATTTT
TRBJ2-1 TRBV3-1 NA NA CASRGLGASSNGEQFF TGTGCCAGCAGGGGTCTCGGGGCCAGCTCAAATGGGGAGCAGTTCTTC
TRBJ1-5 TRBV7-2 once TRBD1 CASSSTGVWQPQHF TGTGCCAGCAGCTCGACAGGGGTTTGGCAGCCCCAGCATTTT
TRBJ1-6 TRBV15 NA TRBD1 CATSSTGVSSPLHF TGTGCCACCAGCAGCACAGGGGTCTCCTCACCCCTCCACTTT
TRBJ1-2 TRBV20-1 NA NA CSATRQDHYGYTF TGCAGTGCTACAAGACAGGACCACTATGGCTACACCTTC
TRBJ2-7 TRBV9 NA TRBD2 CASSVAAGEGYEQYF TGTGCCAGCAGCGTAGCGGCGGGAGAAGGGTACGAGCAGTACTTC
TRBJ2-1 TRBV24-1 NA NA CATSDPGGGWDSEQFF TGTGCCACCAGTGATCCAGGTGGCGGGTGGGACTCAGAGCAGTTCTTC
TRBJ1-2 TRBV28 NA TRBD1 CASSTTGRSRGYTF TGTGCCAGCAGTACGACAGGGCGGTCACGGGGCTACACCTTC
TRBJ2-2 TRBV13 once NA CASSPTENTGELFF TGTGCCAGCAGCCCAACAGAGAACACCGGGGAGCTGTTTTTT
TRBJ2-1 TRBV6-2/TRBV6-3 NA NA CASNSVLVDEQFF TGTGCCAGCAATAGCGTCCTAGTCGATGAGCAGTTCTTC
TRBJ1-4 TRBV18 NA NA CASSPRDNGDEKLFF TGTGCCAGCTCACCGCGGGACAATGGAGATGAAAAACTGTTTTTT
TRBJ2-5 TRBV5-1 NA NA CASSQHRGETQYF TGCGCCAGCAGTCAACATAGGGGAGAGACCCAGTACTTC
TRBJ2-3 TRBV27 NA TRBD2 CASSFRTSGNADTQYF TGTGCCAGCAGTTTCCGGACTAGCGGGAACGCAGATACGCAGTATTTT
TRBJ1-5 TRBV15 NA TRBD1 CATSRTRTGGNQPQHF TGTGCCACCAGCAGGACTCGGACAGGGGGCAATCAGCCCCAGCATTTT
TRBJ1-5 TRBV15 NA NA CATSRRSILQGELQPQHF TGTGCCACCAGCAGACGCTCGATTTTACAGGGAGAGTTGCAGCCCCAGCATTTT